One sample yielded the 22 T cell receptor beta chains listed below, sequenced in a study of T cell responses to AZD1222 COVID-19 vaccine. The method was immunoSEQ multiplex PCR; TCRdb's version includes in-frame clones alone and lacks a portion of them. The sample carries about 140,000 clones, approximately 92% recorded once. The starting material was peripheral blood, obtained on day 0 of AZD1222 vaccination. Receptors originate from an adult in good health.

This clone was recorded only once. The chain has TRBV24-1 and TRBJ2-5; 7 bases agree with TRBD1. This CDR3 is 15 amino acids long. Germline V CDR1 and CDR2: KGHDR, SFDVKD. The V segment lost 3 bases and the J segment 2 bases; nucleotides outside the gene matches: 5. DNA for the CDR3: TGTGCCACCAGTGATCCCGGACAGGCTCAAGAGACCCAGTACTTC. Translated, it gives CATSDPGQAQETQYF.

DNA of the CDR3: TGTGCCAGCAGCGTAGTAACTAGCGGCACGGTGGAGACCCAGTACTTC. This codes for CASSVVTSGTVETQYF. The V gene is TRBV9, the J gene TRBJ2-5; 8 bases fit TRBD2. After removal of 0 bases from V and 5 bases from J, the junction contained 9 bases not matched to a gene. Germline V gene data show CDR1 as SGDLS and CDR2 as YYNGEE. The CDR3 sequence is 16 residues long.

V is TRBV28 and J is TRBJ2-7; 7 bases agree with TRBD1. J gave up 3 bases and V 6 bases, and 8 bases lay outside the gene matches. The CDR3 has 14 residues. Germline V gene lookup returns CDR1 MDHEN and CDR2 SYDVKM. The CDR3 DNA reads as TGTGCCAGCAGCCGTCTACAGGGGAACTACGAGCAGTACTTC. Its protein is CASSRLQGNYEQYF.

The CDR3 region is CASGQGVGNSPLHF. The CDR3 DNA follows: TGTGCCAGTGGACAGGGGGTTGGTAATTCACCCCTCCACTTT. The chain has TRBV6-5 and TRBJ1-6, with 10 bases aligning to TRBD1. The length of the CDR3 is 14 residues. The ends lost 9 bases at V and 6 bases at J; junction bases unmatched: 5. Germline V gene sequence: CDR1 MNHEY, CDR2 SVGAGI.

The chain recombines TRBV5-6 with TRBJ1-1; D may be TRBD1 (6 bases). The CDR3 spans 18 residues. Trimming removed 0 bases from V and 1 base from J, with 19 bases in between. Germline CDR1 SGHDT, CDR2 YYEEEE. The CDR3, as DNA: TGTGCCAGCAGCTTGGATTTTGGTCCGGGACACAAGAACACTGAAGCTTTCTTT. This sequence encodes CASSLDFGPGHKNTEAFF.

The table lists this clone with a count of one. The chain couples TRBV3-1 (or the pseudogene TRBV3-2) to TRBJ1-3, with D maybe TRBD1 (5 bases). This CDR3 is 14 amino acids long. V was trimmed by 3 bases and J by 4 bases, leaving 10 bases between them. CDR1 is LGHDT, CDR2 YNNKEL, per germline (reference sequence). This CDR3 reads CASSQDNGGNTIYF. CDR3 in DNA: TGTGCCAGCAGCCAGGACAACGGGGGAAACACCATATATTTT.

The rearrangement links TRBV28 to TRBJ2-7; 9 nucleotides align to TRBD1. The CDR3 consists of 17 residues. The trim removed 3 bases at V and 4 bases at J, leaving 13 bases unmatched. Germline V CDR1 and CDR2: MDHEN, SYDVKM. The CDR3 is CASSFPHETGGLYEQYF. In DNA, the CDR3 is TGTGCCAGCAGTTTCCCCCACGAGACAGGGGGATTATACGAGCAGTACTTC. Full variable domain (outside the CDR3, taken from reference TRBV28 and TRBJ2-7): DVKVTQSSRYLVKRTGEKVFLECVQDMDHENMFWYRQDPGLGLRLIYFSYDVKMKEKGDIPEGYSVSREKKERFSLILESASTNQTSMYLCASSFPHETGGLYEQYFGPGTRLTVT.

The rearrangement joins TRBV10-3 to TRBJ1-2; D gene unclear. The CDR3 runs 14 residues. CDR1 and CDR2 from the germline V gene are ENHRY and SYGVKD. V was cut by 2 bases and J by 3 bases, with 10 bases left in between. In DNA form, the CDR3 reads TGTGCCATCAGTGAGCGTTGGCAGGACTATGGCTACACCTTC. Its protein product is CAISERWQDYGYTF.

This clone was seen once. The chain links TRBV28 to TRBJ1-2; 7 nucleotides align to TRBD1. V was pared by 4 bases and J by 1 base, with 9 bases of the junction left unmatched. Germline V gene lookup returns CDR1 MDHEN and CDR2 SYDVKM. The CDR3 totals 16 residues. For the CDR3, the DNA is TGTGCCAGCAGTTCCGGGGAGGGGGCATTTAACTATGGCTACACCTTC. Translation gives CASSSGEGAFNYGYTF.

As DNA, the CDR3 is TGTGCCTCACCACGAGGACACGTCGGCTACACCTTC. This translates into CASPRGHVGYTF. The genes are TRBV30 and TRBJ1-2; maybe TRBD1 (5 bases). Trimming cost V 7 bases and J 8 bases, with 17 bases left between them. Germline values: CDR1 GTSNPN, CDR2 SVGIG (reference sequence). The CDR3 is made up of 12 amino acids.

This rearrangement joins TRBV4-2 to TRBJ2-2; 11 bases are shared with TRBD2. Germline-derived CDR1 and CDR2 are LGHNA and YNFKEQ. The trim removed 2 bases at V and 5 bases at J, leaving 4 bases unmatched. The CDR3 has 16 amino acids. The CDR3, as DNA: TGTGCCAGCAGCCAAATACTAGCGGGAGAGACCGGGGAGCTGTTTTTT. It yields the protein CASSQILAGETGELFF.

The chain uses TRBV25-1 and TRBJ1-1; D call uncertain. Germline CDR1 is MGHDK and CDR2 is SYGVNS. The CDR3 spans 13 residues. The ends were cut back, 4 bases at V and 5 bases at J, with 11 bases in the middle. CDR3: CASSAQEGTEAFF. The CDR3 bases are TGTGCCAGCAGTGCTCAGGAAGGAACTGAAGCTTTCTTT.

The chain is built from TRBV18 and TRBJ2-1; TRBD1 agrees at 8 bases. Germline V CDR1 and CDR2: KGHSH, LQKENI. With V trimmed by 4 bases and J by 4 bases, 18 bases remained unmatched. The length of the CDR3 is 19 residues. For the CDR3, the DNA is TGTGCCAGCTCACTGGACGGGACAGGTCTAATCGCGGGTTACAATGAGCAGTTCTTC. It specifies CASSLDGTGLIAGYNEQFF.

The chain carries TRBV5-8 and TRBJ2-1; D is unresolved. CDR1 and CDR2 from the germline V gene are SGHTS and YDEGEE. The CDR3 is 13 amino acids. Trimming removed 1 base at V and 9 bases at J, with 11 bases between. The chain's CDR3 is CASSLWAEIEQFF. The CDR3 region has the DNA TGTGCCAGCAGCTTGTGGGCGGAGATTGAGCAGTTCTTC.

The gene calls are TRBV10-3 and TRBJ2-7; possible D gene TRBD2, 6 bases. V shed 3 bases and J shed 4 bases, with 13 bases lying between them. The CDR3 spans 14 residues. CDR1 and CDR2 (germline): ENHRY, SYGVKD. The CDR3 is CAISDGDAGYEQYF. Here the CDR3 DNA reads TGTGCCATCAGTGATGGGGATGCGGGGTACGAGCAGTACTTC.

CDR3 sequence (DNA): TGTGCCAGCAGCCCCCTGAGGGGCGGGACGTACTTC. Translating it yields CASSPLRGGTYF. The genes are TRBV3-1 (or the pseudogene TRBV3-2) and TRBJ2-5; weak D call: TRBD2 (6 bases). The CDR3 length is 12 residues. V lost 4 bases to trimming and J lost 13 bases, with 16 bases between them. Germline assignment: CDR1 LGHDT and CDR2 YNNKEL (reference sequence).

V usage is TRBV7-2 and J usage is TRBJ1-6; TRBD1 matches at 7 bases. Germline loops: CDR1 SGHTA, CDR2 FQGNSA. With V trimmed by 3 bases and J by 7 bases, 3 bases remained unmatched. CDR3 length: 14 residues. The CDR3 reads CASSFTGENSPLHF. For the CDR3, the DNA is TGTGCCAGCAGCTTTACAGGGGAAAATTCACCCCTCCACTTT.

The chain combines TRBV5-5 with TRBJ1-1, with D possibly being TRBD1 (6 bases). Trimming shortened V by 1 base and J by 3 bases, and 13 bases separated the two germline ends. The germline V gene encodes CDR1 SGHKS and CDR2 YYEKEE (reference sequence). The CDR3 has 15 amino acids. CDR3 loop: CASSLLGGAYTEAFF. The CDR3 nucleotides are TGTGCCAGCAGCTTGCTGGGGGGCGCCTACACTGAAGCTTTCTTT.

This clone was counted a single time. One end of the junction is discordant with germline, which a read error may explain. CDR3 nucleotides: TGTGCTAGCAGCCCAACTAGCGGGGGGGCCGGCACAGATACGCAGTATTTT. Amino acid sequence: CASSPTSGGAGTDTQYF. V usage is TRBV7-7 and J usage is TRBJ2-3; 13 bases are shared with TRBD2. This CDR3 has 17 residues. Germline CDR1 and CDR2: SSHAT and FNYEAQ (reference sequence).

The chain uses TRBV27 and TRBJ2-7; 7 bases map to TRBD1. CDR1 MNHEY and CDR2 SMNVEV come from the germline V gene (reference sequence). CDR3 length equals 12 residues. The ends lost 6 bases at V and 5 bases at J; junction bases unmatched: 4. DNA for the CDR3: TGTGCCAGCAGGGACAGGTCCCACGAGCAGTACTTC. Encoded protein: CASRDRSHEQYF.

This chain links TRBV5-1 with TRBJ1-2; possible D gene TRBD1, 6 bases. V was shortened by 6 bases and J by 1 base, with 16 bases between the two germline ends. This CDR3 region has 15 residues. In germline, CDR1 is SGHRS, CDR2 YFSETQ. The CDR3 protein is CASTQGGGDNYGYTF. The CDR3, as DNA: TGCGCCAGCACCCAAGGAGGGGGGGATAACTATGGCTACACCTTC.

This clone was detected a few times. The chain combines TRBV11-2 with TRBJ2-7, with 11 bases fitting TRBD1. The CDR3 length is 14 residues. CDR1 SGHAT and CDR2 FQNNGV come from the germline V gene. With V trimmed by 5 bases and J by 4 bases, 4 bases remained unmatched. In nucleotides, the CDR3 is TGTGCCAGCAGCCACGGGACAGGGGGGTACGAGCAGTACTTC. Encoded protein: CASSHGTGGYEQYF.